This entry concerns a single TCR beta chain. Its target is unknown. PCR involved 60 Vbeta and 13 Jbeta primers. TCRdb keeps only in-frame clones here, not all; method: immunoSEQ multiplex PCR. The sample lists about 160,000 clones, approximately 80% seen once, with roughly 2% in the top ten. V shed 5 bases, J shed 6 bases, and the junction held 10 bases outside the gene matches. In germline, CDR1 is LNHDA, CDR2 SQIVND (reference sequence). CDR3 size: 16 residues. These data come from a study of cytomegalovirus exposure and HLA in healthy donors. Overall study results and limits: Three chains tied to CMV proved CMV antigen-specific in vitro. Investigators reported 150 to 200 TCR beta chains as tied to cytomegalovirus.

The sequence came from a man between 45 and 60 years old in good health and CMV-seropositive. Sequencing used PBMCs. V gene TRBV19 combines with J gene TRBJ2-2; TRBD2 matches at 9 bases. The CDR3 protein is CASSVLKTSGAGELFF. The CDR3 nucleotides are TGTGCCAGTAGTGTACTGAAGACTAGCGGAGCCGGGGAGCTGTTTTTT.